The 19 T cell receptor beta chains reported below all come from one sample, sequenced in a study of cytomegalovirus exposure and HLA in healthy donors. The PCR contained 60 Vbeta and 13 Jbeta primers. The assay was immunoSEQ multiplex PCR, and TCRdb's table has in-frame clones only and misses some. The repertoire holds 35,000 to 50,000 clones, approximately 57% seen once, with more than 10% in the top ten. Sequenced input: PBMCs. These TCRs come from a man aged 60-69 years in good health and CMV-seropositive.

The rearrangement links TRBV7-9 to TRBJ2-2, with D possibly matching TRBD2 (6 bases). This CDR3 contains 15 residues. The V gene lost 1 base and the J gene lost 7 bases, with 13 bases spanning the gap. CDR1 and CDR2 from the germline V gene are SEHNR and FQNEAQ (reference sequence). CDR3 in DNA: TGTGCCAGCAGCTTAGTGCAGGGACTTGGCGGGGAGCTGTTTTTT. The encoded protein is CASSLVQGLGGELFF.

The chain combines TRBV15 with TRBJ2-5; D is undetermined. Germline assignment: CDR1 LNHNV and CDR2 YYDKDF (reference sequence). V lost 0 bases and J 1 base, leaving 6 bases between the germline ends. This CDR3 has 14 residues. The DNA of the CDR3 is TGTGCCACCAGCAGAGAACGCAGCCAAGAGACCCAGTACTTC. Its translation is CATSRERSQETQYF.

The V gene is TRBV7-2, the J gene TRBJ2-5; D is uncertain. Trimming stripped 5 bases from V and 5 bases from J, with 18 bases between. Germline-derived CDR1 and CDR2 are SGHTA and FQGNSA. The CDR3 has 15 amino acids. CDR3 nucleotides: TGTGCCAGCAGCGCCCCTAGTGGAGCCGGGGAGACCCAGTACTTC. It yields the protein CASSAPSGAGETQYF.

The chain joins TRBV7-3 to TRBJ2-6; the D is unclear. Germline V gene lookup returns CDR1 SGHTA and CDR2 FQGTGA. Between the trimmed V and J ends, which lost 5 bases and 0 bases, there was a span of 11 bases. The CDR3 runs to 16 residues. CDR3 sequence (DNA): TGTGCCAGCAGCCTATCCGTCCCCTCTGGGGCCAACGTCCTGACTTTC. Protein: CASSLSVPSGANVLTF.

The rearrangement joins TRBV12-2 to TRBJ2-7; no check of the table's D call, TRBD2, against the DNA was made. TRBV12-2 is a pseudogene. The CDR3 has 15 amino acids. The CDR3 nucleotides read TGTGCAAGTCGCTTAGCTGTAGCGGGAGAAGTCGAGCAGTACTTC. Protein product: CASRLAVAGEVEQYF.

The chain combines TRBV30 with TRBJ2-7, with D possibly being TRBD2 (5 bases). The CDR3 covers 13 residues. V was shortened by 3 bases and J by 2 bases, with 11 bases between the two germline ends. CDR1 and CDR2 from the germline V gene are GTSNPN and SVGIG (reference sequence). Here the CDR3 reads CAWSKGVAYEQYF. The CDR3 nucleotides are TGTGCCTGGAGCAAGGGAGTGGCCTACGAGCAGTACTTC.

The rearrangement links TRBV30 to TRBJ1-3; D not certain. Germline V gene data show CDR1 as GTSNPN and CDR2 as SVGIG (reference sequence). The CDR3 has 15 residues. V lost 4 bases to trimming and J lost 0 bases, with 13 bases between them. CDR3 protein: CAWNLDTYSGNTIYF. The CDR3, as DNA: TGTGCCTGGAACCTCGACACCTACTCTGGAAACACCATATATTTT.

V and J are TRBV13 and TRBJ2-3; TRBD1 matches 8 bases. Germline V gene lookup returns CDR1 PRHDT and CDR2 FYEKMQ (reference sequence). The CDR3 is made up of 13 amino acids. The V segment lost 6 bases and the J segment 4 bases; nucleotides outside the gene matches: 3. This CDR3 reads CASRRQGSDTQYF. CDR3 sequence (DNA): TGTGCCAGCAGGAGACAGGGGTCAGATACGCAGTATTTT.

The chain recombines TRBV18 with TRBJ2-5, with a possible D match to TRBD1 (6 bases). Germline assignment: CDR1 KGHSH and CDR2 LQKENI. The CDR3 loop spans 13 amino acids. V lost 3 bases to trimming and J lost 1 base, with 6 bases between them. As DNA, the CDR3 is TGTGCCAGCTCACCGGGGGCCCAAGAGACCCAGTACTTC. Translating gives CASSPGAQETQYF.

V gene TRBV28 combines with J gene TRBJ2-2; D ambiguous. The CDR3 is 14 amino acids. V gave up 6 bases and J gave up 2 bases, with 10 bases separating them. Germline-derived CDR1 and CDR2 are MDHEN and SYDVKM. The CDR3 bases are TGTGCCAGCAGGGTAGGCGGTAACACCGGGGAGCTGTTTTTT. As protein: CASRVGGNTGELFF.

V gene TRBV19 combines with J gene TRBJ1-5, with D possibly matching TRBD1 (6 bases). The germline V gene encodes CDR1 LNHDA and CDR2 SQIVND (reference sequence). Between the trimmed V and J ends, which lost 4 bases and 7 bases, there was a span of 17 bases. CDR3 length equals 15 residues. CDR3 sequence (DNA): TGTGCCAGTAGTACCCAAGGGACACGGCAGCAGCCCCAGCATTTT. Its translation is CASSTQGTRQQPQHF.

The V and J genes are TRBV5-1 and TRBJ2-3; TRBD2 aligns across 8 bases. V trimming: 4 bases; J trimming: 0 bases; junction bases outside the gene matches: 10. The V gene's germline CDR1 is SGHRS and CDR2 YFSETQ. The CDR3 totals 17 residues. The CDR3 here is CASSGAVSGTSTDTQYF. The CDR3 DNA reads TGCGCCAGCAGCGGGGCCGTTAGCGGGACGAGCACAGATACGCAGTATTTT. Supplemented by reference TRBV5-1 and TRBJ2-3, the full variable domain reads KAGVTQTPRYLIKTRGQQVTLSCSPISGHRSVSWYQQTPGQGLQFLFEYFSETQRNKGNFPGRFSGRQFSNSRSEMNVSTLELGDSALYLCASSGAVSGTSTDTQYFGPGTRLTVL.

This clone was seen only once. The chain links TRBV5-4 to TRBJ1-1; TRBD1 might be the D (5 bases). There are 15 residues in the CDR3. Germline lookup yields CDR1 SGHNT and CDR2 YYREEE (reference sequence). V lost 2 bases to trimming and J lost 0 bases, with 11 bases between them. CDR3 coding DNA: TGTGCCAGCAGCTTATCAGGGTCGTTGAACACTGAAGCTTTCTTT. Protein product: CASSLSGSLNTEAFF.

This chain uses TRBV29-1 with TRBJ2-6; no firm D call. Germline-derived CDR1 and CDR2 are SQVTM and ANQGSEA. V was trimmed by 2 bases and J by 4 bases, leaving 9 bases between them. This CDR3 has 14 amino acids. CDR3 sequence: CSVETGLGANVLTF. In nucleotides, the CDR3 is TGCAGCGTTGAAACCGGGTTGGGGGCCAACGTCCTGACTTTC.

The chain links TRBV5-4 to TRBJ1-1; D not certain. V was shortened by 4 bases and J by 6 bases, with 7 bases between the two germline ends. The CDR3 totals 11 residues. CDR1 and CDR2 (germline): SGHNT, YYREEE (reference sequence). The CDR3, as DNA: TGTGCCAGCAGCCGGGAAGCTGAAGCTTTCTTT. It is translated as CASSREAEAFF.

This chain links TRBV6-1 with TRBJ1-1, with D uncertain. The CDR3 has 14 residues. Between the trimmed V and J ends, which lost 5 bases and 4 bases, there was a span of 14 bases. Looked up from germline, CDR1 is MNHNS and CDR2 is SASEGT. CDR3 nucleotides: TGTGCCAGCAGTCCCGTGGGAGGGCCCACTGAAGCTTTCTTT. It is translated as CASSPVGGPTEAFF.

This clone was seen only once. J is TRBJ1-5 and V is TRBV7-9, with D tentatively TRBD1 (6 bases). This CDR3 comprises 18 residues. From germline, CDR1 is SEHNR and CDR2 FQNEAQ (reference sequence). V lost 4 bases and J lost 0, with 19 bases in between. The CDR3 sequence is CASSSSDSGDYSNQPQHF. The DNA of the CDR3 is TGTGCCAGCAGCTCTAGTGATTCAGGGGACTATAGCAATCAGCCCCAGCATTTT.

The chain links TRBV28 to TRBJ2-4; weak D call: TRBD2 (6 bases). The CDR3 runs to 14 residues. Germline V gene lookup returns CDR1 MDHEN and CDR2 SYDVKM. Deletions cut 7 bases from V and 1 base from J, with 11 bases between. The CDR3, as DNA: TGTGCCAGCAATTTTGGGGGGGCCAAAAACATTCAGTACTTC. This encodes CASNFGGAKNIQYF.

This sequence joins TRBV5-1 and TRBJ1-4, with a tentative D call TRBD1 (5 bases). The CDR3 loop spans 15 amino acids. Trimming removed 1 base from V and 1 base from J, with 8 bases in between. Germline V lookup: CDR1 SGHRS, CDR2 YFSETQ. CDR3 nucleotide sequence: TGCGCCAGCAGCTTGTCAGGGATAACTAATGAAAAACTGTTTTTT. Protein: CASSLSGITNEKLFF. Based on the CDR3 plus reference TRBV5-1 and TRBJ1-4, the full variable domain is KAGVTQTPRYLIKTRGQQVTLSCSPISGHRSVSWYQQTPGQGLQFLFEYFSETQRNKGNFPGRFSGRQFSNSRSEMNVSTLELGDSALYLCASSLSGITNEKLFFGSGTQLSVL.